These T cell receptor beta chains were read from a single sample in a study of cytomegalovirus exposure and HLA in healthy donors. Clones were read by immunoSEQ multiplex PCR, and TCRdb kept only the in-frame ones, dropping some. The sample lists about 240,000 clones, 86% occurring once. Sequencing was performed on PBMCs. The source of these receptors is a young woman in good health and CMV-seropositive. Both conserved end residues are part of each CDR3. The D gene is left open where the match is weak. Not every row has a clone size; where given, it reads once, few, many or a size class.

j_call | clone_size | d_call | v_call | cdr3_nt | cdr3_aa
TRBJ2-6 | once | - | TRBV5-1 | TGCGCCAGCAATATCGATAGTGGGGCCAACGTCCTGACTTTC | CASNIDSGANVLTF
TRBJ2-1 | - | TRBD2 | TRBV27 | TGTGCCAGCAGTTTACGGGAGGGTCGATCCAATGAGCAGTTCTTC | CASSLREGRSNEQFF
TRBJ1-2 | - | TRBD1 | TRBV28 | TGTGCCAGCAGTTTAGGGGCAGGGGGCATCTATGGCTACACCTTC | CASSLGAGGIYGYTF
TRBJ1-1 | - | TRBD1 | TRBV5-1 | TGCGCCAGCAGCTCCACACGGACAGGCGGGAACACTGAAGCTTTCTTT | CASSSTRTGGNTEAFF
TRBJ2-7 | - | TRBD1 | TRBV5-1 | TGCGCCAGCAGCTTGGCCAGGGGGACGACCTACGAGCAGTACTTC | CASSLARGTTYEQYF
TRBJ1-3 | - | - | TRBV7-9 | TGTGCCAGGGCGGGGCTCTCTGGAAACACCATATATTTT | CARAGLSGNTIYF
TRBJ2-5 | - | - | TRBV5-1 | TGCGCCAGCAGCTTTGGGGCAGGGGGACTAGTGGAGACCCAGTACTTC | CASSFGAGGLVETQYF
TRBJ1-4 | once | TRBD1 | TRBV2 | TGTGCCAGCAGTGTCAGCGGGAAGCTGACAGGGGGATGGGAAAAACTGTTTTTT | CASSVSGKLTGGWEKLFF
TRBJ2-6 | - | - | TRBV9 | TGTGCCAGCAGCGTAGCCGACAGCTCTGGGGCCAACGTCCTGACTTTC | CASSVADSSGANVLTF
TRBJ2-4 | - | - | TRBV5-1 | TGCGCCAGCAGCTTGGGGGGGCCTGCCAAAAACATTCAGTACTTC | CASSLGGPAKNIQYF
TRBJ2-5 | once | TRBD2 | TRBV27 | TGTGCCAGCAGTCCGGGGACTAGGGGTGAGACCCAGTACTTC | CASSPGTRGETQYF
TRBJ2-7 | - | TRBD2 | TRBV30 | TGTGCCTGGAGTGTGGGTAGCGGGAGAGTTTACGAGCAGTACTTC | CAWSVGSGRVYEQYF
TRBJ2-7 | - | - | TRBV5-1 | TGCGCCAGCAGCCTGGTATGGGGGCAGTCGGCCTACGAGCAGTACTTC | CASSLVWGQSAYEQYF
TRBJ1-1 | - | TRBD1 | TRBV11-3 | TGTGCCAGCAGCCCCCGAACGACAGGGGCCACTGAAGCTTTCTTT | CASSPRTTGATEAFF
TRBJ2-2 | - | TRBD1 | TRBV2 | TGTGCCAGCAGCGAACAGGGGGCCGGGGAGCTGTTTTTT | CASSEQGAGELFF
TRBJ2-1 | - | TRBD2 | TRBV15 | TGTGCCACCAGCAGAGATTTGGCGGGAGCTCAGTTCTTC | CATSRDLAGAQFF
TRBJ2-7 | few | - | TRBV11-1 | TGTGCCAGCAGCTTAGAACAGGCAGCCTACGAGCAGTACTTC | CASSLEQAAYEQYF
TRBJ2-7 | - | - | TRBV18 | TGTGCCAGCTCCCTAAAGGAGGGGGCCCTCTACGAGCAGTACTTC | CASSLKEGALYEQYF
TRBJ1-5 | - | TRBD1 | TRBV5-6 | TGTGCCAGCAGCCGGACAGGGGGAGATCAGCCCCAGCATTTT | CASSRTGGDQPQHF
TRBJ1-1 | - | TRBD1 | TRBV27 | TGTGCCAGCAGTTTAGGCATACAGGGGATGGTGAACACTGAAGCTTTCTTT | CASSLGIQGMVNTEAFF
TRBJ1-4 | - | TRBD1 | TRBV7-2 | TGTGCCAGCAGCTTGAGGTACAGGGGAACTAATGAAAAACTGTTTTTT | CASSLRYRGTNEKLFF
TRBJ2-1 | - | TRBD2 | TRBV2 | TGTGCCAGCAAGCAGGGGACTAGTATCGACAATGAGCAGTTCTTC | CASKQGTSIDNEQFF
TRBJ2-5 | - | - | TRBV18 | TGTGCCAGCTCACGAGGAGCAGAAAAAGAGACCCAGTACTTC | CASSRGAEKETQYF
TRBJ2-7 | - | TRBD1 | TRBV5-1 | TGCGCCAGCAGCCCTACCTGGGACAGGGGCCACGAGCAGTACTTC | CASSPTWDRGHEQYF
TRBJ1-2 | - | - | TRBV19 | TGTGCCAGTAGTATAGGCCCCTTGTCCGGCAGCGGCGGCTACACCTTC | CASSIGPLSGSGGYTF
TRBJ2-1 | - | TRBD2 | TRBV5-1 | TGCGCCAGCAGCACGGGACTAGCGGGAAGACCCTACAATGAGCAGTTCTTC | CASSTGLAGRPYNEQFF
TRBJ1-3 | once | TRBD1 | TRBV7-8 | TGTGCCAGCAGCTTTACGACAGGGCAAGGAAACACCATATATTTT | CASSFTTGQGNTIYF
TRBJ2-3 | few | TRBD2 | TRBV27 | TGTGCCAGCAGTTTTGTGCTAGCGGGAGGGGCGGGTACGCAGTATTTT | CASSFVLAGGAGTQYF
TRBJ2-7 | - | - | TRBV2 | TGTGCCAGCAGTGAAGACAGGGAGTCGTTCGAGCAGTACTTC | CASSEDRESFEQYF
TRBJ2-1 | - | TRBD2 | TRBV6-1 | TGTGCCAGCAGTGGGACTAGCGGGAGTTCGGGGGGGGGCAATGAGCAGTTCTTC | CASSGTSGSSGGGNEQFF
TRBJ2-7 | - | TRBD2 | TRBV7-9 | TGTGCCAGCAGCAGACCAGATTTACTAGCGGGAGACGAGCAGTACTTC | CASSRPDLLAGDEQYF
TRBJ2-1 | - | - | TRBV27 | TGTGCCAGCAGTTTCTCTCAGGACAGCCTGGAGCCGCTCTTC | CASSFSQDSLEPLF
TRBJ1-2 | - | - | TRBV4-1 | TGCGCCAGCAGCCAAGATCCCAGTAACTATGGCTACACCTTC | CASSQDPSNYGYTF
TRBJ2-7 | - | - | TRBV5-1 | TGCGCCAGCAGCTTGGGCGGTTTTTACGAGCAGTACTTC | CASSLGGFYEQYF
TRBJ2-7 | once | TRBD2 | TRBV5-4 | TGTGCCAGCAGCGGGGGGGGACCTAGCTCCTACGAGCAGTACTTC | CASSGGGPSSYEQYF
TRBJ2-7 | - | TRBD1 | TRBV29-1 | TGCAGCGTTGAACGGACAGGGCCTAGGAAGTACTTC | CSVERTGPRKYF
TRBJ2-1 | many | TRBD2 | TRBV19 | TGTGCCAGTAGTGCCGGACTAGCGGGAGTATTTGAGCAGTTCTTC | CASSAGLAGVFEQFF
TRBJ1-1 | - | TRBD1 | TRBV25-1 | TGTGCCAGCAGTGAATCGGGGACAGGTAATGAAGCTTTCTTT | CASSESGTGNEAFF
TRBJ2-7 | - | TRBD2 | TRBV4-2 | TGTGCCAGCAGCCAAGAGGCTAGCGGGAGAGGGATCGACTTC | CASSQEASGRGIDF
TRBJ2-3 | few | TRBD1 | TRBV27 | TGTGCCAGCAGCGCCTCCGGGACAGGGAGATATACGCAGTATTTT | CASSASGTGRYTQYF
TRBJ2-4 | - | TRBD2 | TRBV28 | TGTGCCAGCAGTTTTTTAGCGGGAGGTGTAAACATTCAGTACTTC | CASSFLAGGVNIQYF
TRBJ2-7 | - | TRBD1 | TRBV5-1 | TGCGCCAGCAGCTCCGGGACAGGGAACTCCGGATTGGAGCAGTACTTC | CASSSGTGNSGLEQYF
TRBJ2-7 | - | TRBD2 | TRBV25-1 | TGTGCCAGCAGGCTCGGGACTAGCGGACCCTACGAGCAGTACTTC | CASRLGTSGPYEQYF
TRBJ2-2 | - | TRBD2 | TRBV29-1 | TGCAGCGTTTTTGGCGGGAGTTTGAACACCGGGGAGCTGTTTTTT | CSVFGGSLNTGELFF
TRBJ2-2 | - | TRBD1 | TRBV28 | TGTGCCAGCAGTCCCAACAGGGGGAAGGAGCTGTTTTTT | CASSPNRGKELFF
TRBJ1-1 | - | TRBD1 | TRBV4-1 | TGCGCCAGCAGCCAAGTATCAGGGGGCAGGAACACTGAAGCTTTCTTT | CASSQVSGGRNTEAFF
TRBJ1-5 | few | - | TRBV9 | TGTGCCAGGTGCCAGTGGGTAGGGGTAGGTCAGCCCCAGCATTTT | CARCQWVGVGQPQHF
TRBJ1-5 | - | TRBD1 | TRBV19 | TGTGCCAGTAGTCCCCGGGACAGGGTTAATCAGCCCCAGCATTTT | CASSPRDRVNQPQHF
TRBJ2-4 | - | - | TRBV27 | TGTGCCAGCAGTAACAACCGGGACTCCGTAGCCAAAAACATTCAGTACTTC | CASSNNRDSVAKNIQYF
TRBJ2-7 | many | TRBD2 | TRBV2 | TGTGCCAGCAGGGAGCGGGAGGGCGGGTACGAGCAGTACTTC | CASREREGGYEQYF
TRBJ2-3 | - | - | TRBV11-3 | TGTGCCAGCAGCCCCCCCCTAGGGAGAGGGGATACGCAGTATTTT | CASSPPLGRGDTQYF
TRBJ1-2 | few | - | TRBV28 | TGTGCCAGCAGTTCCGAGGTGGCCTATGGCTACACCTTC | CASSSEVAYGYTF
TRBJ1-2 | - | - | TRBV27 | TGTGCCAGCAGCCCACAGGGCGACTATGGCTACACCTTC | CASSPQGDYGYTF
TRBJ2-5 | - | TRBD2 | TRBV9 | TGTGCCAGCAGCGTAGGAGCGGGAGGGCATCGAGAGACCCAGTACTTC | CASSVGAGGHRETQYF
TRBJ2-7 | - | TRBD2 | TRBV10-3 | TGTGCCATCAGTGAGTCCCAGACTAGCGGCTACGAGCAGTACTTC | CAISESQTSGYEQYF
TRBJ1-3 | - | - | TRBV7-2 | TGTGCCAGCAGCTTACGGGATTTTGGAAACACCATATATTTT | CASSLRDFGNTIYF
TRBJ2-7 | - | TRBD2 | TRBV7-9 | TGTGCCAGCAGCCTAGCGGGAGGAGGGAGCGAGCAGTACTTC | CASSLAGGGSEQYF
TRBJ2-7 | - | - | TRBV4-2 | TGTGCCAGCAGCCAATCCAGGACTGGGACCTACGAGCAGTACTTC | CASSQSRTGTYEQYF
TRBJ1-1 | few | - | TRBV30 | TGTGCCTGGAGTACAACAGTGAACACTGAAGCTTTCTTT | CAWSTTVNTEAFF
TRBJ2-7 | - | - | TRBV19 | TGTGCCAGTAGTATAAGAGGTGAGCAGTACTTC | CASSIRGEQYF